The T cell receptor (beta chain) under discussion was sequenced for a study of blood T cell repertoires in COVID-19. Study information: COVID-19 samples from acute and convalescent phases originated in the United States, Italy and Spain. PBMCs, B-cell-depleted T cells, or T cells were the source of the cDNA or gDNA that made up the material.

CDR3 length: 12 residues. Germline CDR1 reads SQVTM; CDR2 reads ANQGSEA. V was cut by 4 bases and J by 1 base, with 4 bases left in between. Measured with immunoSEQ multiplex PCR; TCRdb has only the in-frame clones, and not every one. This table has about 54,000 clones, around nine tenths appearing once. The receptor comes from a man aged 55-75 years with active COVID-19. The material sequenced was peripheral blood. This chain uses TRBV29-1 with TRBJ2-2; D not certain. DNA of the CDR3: TGCAGCGTTGCCTTGAACACCGGGGAGCTGTTTTTT. It yields the protein CSVALNTGELFF.